The 15 T cell receptor beta chains reported below all come from one sample, sequenced in a study of shared clonotypes between healthy human individuals. Only in-frame clones appear in the TCRdb table, and some are missing; sequencing was by immunoSEQ multiplex PCR. The sample consists of around 2.1 million clones, under 97% of them appearing once. The sequenced sample was naive CD4+ T cells sorted from blood. Specified subset: CD45RA+ positively selected. Receptors originate from a man between 18 and 29 years old in good health.

This sequence joins TRBV4-3 and TRBJ1-5; weak D call: TRBD1 (5 bases). CDR1 is LGHNA, CDR2 YSLEER, per germline. This CDR3 region has 15 residues. The V end lost 0 bases, the J end lost 7 bases, and 13 bases lay between the germline ends. The DNA for the CDR3 is TGCGCCAGCAGCCAAGATTATTCAGGGCGACAGCCCCAGCATTTT. This codes for CASSQDYSGRQPQHF.

This clone was seen a handful of times. The CDR3 coding sequence is TGTGCCAGCACAATGACAGTAACCAATCAGCCCCAGCATTTT. Its translation is CASTMTVTNQPQHF. The rearrangement joins TRBV6-1 to TRBJ1-5; D is perhaps TRBD1 (5 bases). The CDR3 spans 14 residues. The V gene's germline CDR1 is MNHNS and CDR2 SASEGT. Trimming took 7 bases from V and 3 from J, leaving 13 bases between them.

The chain has TRBV19 and TRBJ1-6; 10 bases line up with TRBD1. After removal of 3 bases from V and 6 bases from J, the junction contained 2 bases not matched to a gene. There are 15 residues in the CDR3. Looked up from germline, CDR1 is LNHDA and CDR2 is SQIVND (reference sequence). The DNA of the CDR3 is TGTGCCAGTAGTATGGGACAGGGGTTTAATTCACCCCTCCACTTT. This codes for CASSMGQGFNSPLHF.

The chain uses TRBV5-4 and TRBJ2-5; 13 bases map to TRBD2. The CDR3 has 18 amino acids. J gave up 0 bases and V 4 bases, and 9 bases lay outside the gene matches. Germline-derived CDR1 and CDR2 are SGHNT and YYREEE (reference sequence). The CDR3 here is CASSNGLAGAGNQETQYF. In DNA form, the CDR3 reads TGTGCCAGCAGCAACGGACTAGCGGGGGCCGGGAACCAAGAGACCCAGTACTTC.

A note on this clone: At the DNA level, this CDR3 is encoded by other sequences in the same sample as well. This chain connects TRBV18 to TRBJ2-3; TRBD1 matches at 9 bases. CDR1 and CDR2 (germline): KGHSH, LQKENI. This CDR3 has 15 amino acids. V trimming: 0 bases; J trimming: 3 bases; junction bases outside the gene matches: 1. The CDR3 DNA is TGTGCCAGCTCACCACCCGGACAGGGGACAGATACGCAGTATTTT. It is translated as CASSPPGQGTDTQYF.

V and J are TRBV25-1 and TRBJ1-2; D is unresolved. Per germline, CDR1 MGHDK and CDR2 SYGVNS. This CDR3 contains 12 residues. Trimming removed 1 base at V and 8 bases at J, with 8 bases between. DNA for the CDR3: TGTGCCAGCAGTGAATCGGGATTAGGCTACACCTTC. Its translation is CASSESGLGYTF.

This clone has more than one count but fewer than ten. This rearrangement joins TRBV6-1 to TRBJ2-7; D remains unclear. Trimming shortened V by 10 bases and J by 0 bases, and 4 bases separated the two germline ends. Germline V gene lookup returns CDR1 MNHNS and CDR2 SASEGT. This CDR3 contains 10 residues. The CDR3 DNA sequence: TGTGCCATTAACTCCTACGAGCAGTACTTC. It encodes CAINSYEQYF.

The chain uses TRBV5-1 and TRBJ2-2; no clear D gene. CDR3 length: 13 amino acids. Germline V gene data show CDR1 as SGHRS and CDR2 as YFSETQ. The V gene lost 0 bases and the J gene lost 6 bases, with 6 bases spanning the gap. For the CDR3, the DNA is TGCGCCAGCAGCTTGGGGATGGCCGGGGAGCTGTTTTTT. It specifies CASSLGMAGELFF.

The chain joins TRBV29-1 to TRBJ2-2; TRBD1 agrees at 9 bases. The germline V gene has CDR1 SQVTM and CDR2 ANQGSEA. The length of the CDR3 is 15 residues. With 4 bases clipped from V and 5 bases from J, the junction kept 8 bases outside the gene matches. The CDR3 DNA reads as TGCAGCGTTGCAATCCCGGGACAGGGTACCGGGGAGCTGTTTTTT. Translating gives CSVAIPGQGTGELFF.

This chain links TRBV5-1 with TRBJ2-1, with D unresolved. The germline V gene has CDR1 SGHRS and CDR2 YFSETQ. Between the trimmed V and J ends, which lost 7 bases and 7 bases, there was a span of 18 bases. The CDR3 is 14 amino acids. The CDR3 DNA is TGCGCCAGCGGCCTGGAAGGCCCTAGAAATGAGCAGTTCTTC. This codes for CASGLEGPRNEQFF.

The chain employs TRBV5-1 and TRBJ1-1; 10 positions agree with TRBD1. There are 17 residues in the CDR3. V was clipped by 4 bases and J by 4 bases; unmatched bases: 13. Germline values: CDR1 SGHRS, CDR2 YFSETQ. This CDR3 is CASSQGQGIARGTEAFF. In DNA, the CDR3 is TGCGCCAGCAGCCAGGGACAGGGGATAGCGCGCGGCACTGAAGCTTTCTTT.

This chain uses TRBV5-1 with TRBJ1-5, with 7 bases that match TRBD1. Germline CDR1 SGHRS, CDR2 YFSETQ. The CDR3 is 14 amino acids. V lost 4 bases and J lost 3; bases outside the gene matches: 4. As DNA, the CDR3 is TGCGCCAGCAGCCCGACAGGGACCAATCAGCCCCAGCATTTT. It yields the protein CASSPTGTNQPQHF.

The J gene is TRBJ2-5, the V gene TRBV7-3, with 7 nucleotides matching TRBD2. The CDR3 has 15 residues. The junction had 10 bases not matched to a gene; V was cut back by 4 bases and J by 5 bases. CDR1 is SGHTA and CDR2 is FQGTGA in the germline V gene. CDR3 residues: CASSYGAGVEETQYF. CDR3 bases: TGTGCCAGCAGCTATGGCGCGGGGGTTGAGGAGACCCAGTACTTC.

Only one count was recorded for this clone. The chain links TRBV4-1 to TRBJ2-1; D is unclear. The CDR3 has 16 residues. The V and J ends lost 0 bases and 4 bases respectively, with 13 bases between them. Germline values: CDR1 MGHRA, CDR2 YSYEKL. The CDR3, as DNA: TGCGCCAGCAGCCAAGAGAAGGCAGGCCTTTACAATGAGCAGTTCTTC. Protein product: CASSQEKAGLYNEQFF.

The chain links TRBV6-5 to TRBJ2-7, with D unclear. Per germline, CDR1 MNHEY and CDR2 SVGAGI. Trimming took 2 bases from V and 0 from J, leaving 11 bases between them. The CDR3 runs to 15 residues. The CDR3 DNA sequence: TGTGCCAGCAGTTACAGTAGTACTCCCTCCTACGAGCAGTACTTC. Amino acids: CASSYSSTPSYEQYF.